What follows describes a single TCR beta chain. These data come from a study of blood T cell repertoires in COVID-19. The wider study: The United States, Italy and Spain supplied acute and convalescent COVID-19 samples.

The CDR3 is 14 residues long. The ends were cut back, 2 bases at V and 6 bases at J, with 16 bases in the middle. In germline, CDR1 is GTSNPN, CDR2 SVGIG (reference sequence). Source study methods: Nucleated cell number was recorded as an estimate derived from reference gene primer amplification. Repertoires were generated with immunoSEQ multiplex PCR, while TCRdb's copy carries only in-frame clones and drops some. That table supplies the V and J calls and clone size; D and trimming were determined from the DNA. The sample contains 250,000 or so clones, less than 90% of which appear only once. The sequenced sample consisted of peripheral blood. The genes are TRBV30 and TRBJ1-2; D is perhaps TRBD1 (5 bases). The receptor's source is a woman aged 40 to 49 who had recovered from COVID-19. The CDR3 DNA follows: TGTGCCTGGAGTCCCCAGGGTACACTTAATGGCTACACCTTC. Protein product: CAWSPQGTLNGYTF. The whole variable domain, remainder taken from reference TRBV30 and TRBJ1-2, is SQTIHQWPATLVQPVGSPLSLECTVEGTSNPNLYWYRQAAGRGLQLLFYSVGIGQISSEVPQNLSASRPQDRQFILSSKKLLLSDSGFYLCAWSPQGTLNGYTFGSGTRLTVV.